The T cell receptor beta chain described here comes from a study of T cells in Graves' hyperthyroidism and ophthalmopathy (dated by TCRdb to about 2019). Study-level background: Peripheral blood was sampled at the time of initial diagnosis, prior to any treatment. Following sampling, methimazole starting at 30 mg daily was given to hyperthyroidism patients, and high-dose intravenous methylprednisolone was given to ophthalmopathy patients. In several Graves' hyperthyroidism patients, the study also compared T-cell repertoires from thyroid tissue with T-cell repertoires from blood. According to the paper, TCR Vbeta CDR3 sequencing was carried out on 135 peripheral blood samples, which came from 40 to 45 ophthalmopathy, fewer than 80 hyperthyroidism and approximately 17 progressor patients. The 75 to 100 discovery patients were randomly split 7:3 into training and test sets. A discovery cohort of approximately 97 patients, about 43 with Graves' ophthalmopathy and over 55 with stable Graves' hyperthyroidism, was used to find distinguishing TCR V-J signatures. An independent validation cohort of under 20 hyperthyroidism patients and about 15 patients who later progressed to ophthalmopathy tested prospective prediction of ophthalmopathy. Study-wide conclusions, independent of this receptor: Blood samples also contained most of the expanded thyroid clonotypes (frequency above 0.001), which suggests that blood repertoires may reflect thyroid immune responses. In validation, the model predicted progression to ophthalmopathy with 55% to 71% sensitivity and roughly 72% specificity, a median of around 6.6 months before onset. No statistical method was used to fix the sample size in advance, and group allocation was not hidden from the investigators. A 13 V-J signature model separated ophthalmopathy from stable hyperthyroidism, with around 88% sensitivity and around 84% specificity in cross-validation and 80%/75% in testing.

Ophthalmopathy patients had moderately to severely active disease, with a Clinical Activity Score of 3 or more, a NOSPECS grade of 4 or more, and a disease duration of less than 3 months. Exclusion was applied to patients with uncontrolled infections, other autoimmune diseases, pregnancy or lactation. Clinical symptoms, serum thyroxine and TRAb, thyroid ultrasound, and orbital computed tomography formed the basis for the diagnoses. PBMCs were separated from 8 to 10 ml of fresh peripheral blood using Ficoll-Paque density gradient centrifugation. Total RNA was extracted with Trizol reagent, and quality was checked on an Agilent 2100 Bioanalyzer. TCR beta CDR3 regions were amplified from RNA transcripts. The TCR CDR3 was subjected to a first round of RT-PCR using the HTBI primer set and the Qiagen OneStep RT-PCR kit. Libraries were constructed in a second round of multiplex PCR, after which size selection and purification were carried out. Paired-end sequencing of the libraries was performed with 100 bp reads on an Illumina HiSeq2000. The study's processing was this. SOAPnuke was used to process the raw data, removing reads that contained adapters or uncalled bases, had a mean Phred below 15, or lacked an exact match to the constant primer or identifier. COPE v1.2.5 was used to merge high-quality paired reads, and clonotypes were defined as unique nucleotide sequences. MiTCR v1.1 was used to align clonotypes to the IMGT TRBV, TRBD and TRBJ reference segments. The analysis included only V-J combinations with a frequency above 0.0001, which together covered more than 98% of the repertoires. The TCS score was defined as F50 (clonal expansion) divided by E x V (chaos), with BLOSUM62-based TCRdist calculated between CDR3 peptides within each V-J. Welch's t-statistics and random forest reduced fewer than 550 V-J features to roughly 13, which were used in a naive Bayes classifier (R e1071). TCRdb reanalyzed the raw reads on its own, using fastp at Q25 for trimming and MiXCR for clone calling, and kept in-frame beta chains. Every distinct CDR3 protein forms one entry, paired with its most common genes and DNA. The V and J calls and clone size come from TCRdb's table, not from the authors' own analysis. The sample table contains roughly 520,000 distinct CDR3 sequences; only one count was recorded for roughly 25% of them. About 11% of the sample lies in the top ten.

This clonotype showed up just a few times. Its antigen remains undetermined. Within one base of it there is no much larger clone, and no base qualities were kept. Taken from the germline V gene, the CDR1 and CDR2 loops are SGDLS and YYNGEE. From its cysteine to its phenylalanine, the CDR3 spans 16 amino acids. Just the 48-base CDR3 DNA is kept, in frame starting at base 1. The germline ends are 17 bases apart after V is trimmed by 4 bases and J by 1 base. The receptor chain draws on TRBV9 and TRBJ2-5; a tentative D match to TRBD1 spans 6 bases. Sequencing input: blood. The receptor was isolated from a woman under 40 with Graves' ophthalmopathy. The nucleotide sequence reads TGTGCCAGCAGCACTTCCCCGTTAGGGGGCCAAGAGACCCAGTACTTC. This encodes CASSTSPLGGQETQYF.